The 15 T cell receptor beta chains in this list originate from one sample, sequenced in a study of T cells in Graves' hyperthyroidism and ophthalmopathy. Template material for amplifying TCR beta CDR3 regions consisted of RNA transcripts. The TCR CDR3 first-round RT-PCR relied on the HTBI primer set. TCRdb recomputed calls from the multiplex PCR reads with MiXCR, one row per CDR3 protein. The sample lists about 410,000 distinct CDR3 sequences; roughly 14% were seen once. Sequenced sample: blood. The receptor set was obtained from a man aged 18 to 30 with Graves' ophthalmopathy.

Only a few counts were recorded for this clonotype. J is TRBJ2-7 and V is TRBV10-1; D may be TRBD1 (5 bases). CDR1 and CDR2 (germline): WNHNN, SYGVQD (reference sequence). V was cut by 4 bases and J by 4 bases, with 14 bases left in between. The CDR3 covers 14 residues. The CDR3 DNA sequence: TGCGCCAGCAGTGGTAGGGGCCACGGGTACGAGCAGTACTTC. This gives the protein CASSGRGHGYEQYF.

Many counts were recorded for this clonotype. The chain recombines TRBV20-1 with TRBJ2-2; 10 nucleotides line up with TRBD2. The germline gives CDR1 DFQATT, CDR2 SNEGSKA (reference sequence). V lost 2 bases and J lost 3; bases outside the gene matches: 0. This CDR3 has 14 residues. This CDR3 is CSARLAGDTGELFF. CDR3 nucleotide sequence: TGCAGTGCTAGACTAGCGGGGGACACCGGGGAGCTGTTTTTT.

About this clonotype: Germline is not matched at one junction end, which may reflect a read error. CDR3 amino acids: CASSLKGAKNIHYF. CDR3 bases: TGTGCCAGCAGCTTGAAGGGAGCCAAAAACATTCATTACTTC. The chain links TRBV5-8 to TRBJ2-4, with TRBD2 as a possible D gene (5 bases). The CDR3 sequence is 14 residues long. CDR1 SGHTS and CDR2 YDEGEE come from the germline V gene.

The sample holds many counts of this clonotype. This chain joins TRBV20-1 and TRBJ2-1; D gene uncertain. V lost 4 bases and J lost 8, with 9 bases in between. In germline, CDR1 is DFQATT, CDR2 SNEGSKA (reference sequence). This CDR3 has 11 amino acids. The CDR3: CSATWWDEQFF. The CDR3 DNA follows: TGCAGTGCTACCTGGTGGGATGAGCAGTTCTTC.

The chain recombines TRBV6-1 with TRBJ2-7; D may be TRBD2 (6 bases). The CDR3 consists of 15 residues. Germline V gives CDR1 MNHNS, CDR2 SASEGT. V shed 5 bases and J shed 2 bases, with 16 bases lying between them. In nucleotides, the CDR3 is TGTGCCAGCAGTTCCAGTACGACTAGGACCTACGAGCAGTACTTC. This sequence encodes CASSSSTTRTYEQYF.

The table lists this clonotype with many counts. V gene TRBV7-9 combines with J gene TRBJ2-3; no clear D gene. Germline CDR1 and CDR2: SEHNR and FQNEAQ (reference sequence). V lost 4 bases and J lost 1, with 12 bases in between. CDR3 length: 15 amino acids. The CDR3 DNA reads TGTGCCAGCAGCTCGTACACGACGGGCACAGATACGCAGTATTTT. Protein sequence: CASSSYTTGTDTQYF.

The chain links TRBV7-8 to TRBJ2-5, with no clear D. V dropped 6 bases and J dropped 2 bases, with 13 bases sitting between them. The CDR3 length is 14 residues. Looked up from germline, CDR1 is SGHVS and CDR2 is FQNEAQ. CDR3 bases: TGTGCCAGCAGAATGCCAGCGAGGCAAGAGACCCAGTACTTC. Translating it yields CASRMPARQETQYF.

This clonotype appeared many times. The chain combines TRBV6-2 or TRBV6-3 with TRBJ1-2; TRBD1 is a possible D gene (5 bases). Trimming took off 4 bases at V and 5 bases at J, with 17 bases between the two ends. The CDR3 spans 15 residues. Germline V gives CDR1 MNHEY, CDR2 SVGEGT. CDR3 in amino acids: CASSSLDIVGYGYTF. Written as DNA, the CDR3 is TGTGCCAGCAGTTCTCTGGACATCGTGGGGTATGGCTACACCTTC.

This clonotype was seen ten or more times. The chain carries TRBV6-5 and TRBJ2-7; D gene ambiguous. The CDR3 covers 14 residues. Trimming took off 2 bases at V and 4 bases at J, with 12 bases between the two ends. From germline, CDR1 is MNHEY and CDR2 SVGAGI. In DNA, the CDR3 is TGTGCCAGCAGTTACAGGTCACAGTGGTACGAGCAGTACTTC. Amino acids: CASSYRSQWYEQYF.

This clonotype was found many times. The CDR3 nucleotides are TGTGCCAGCAGCATGGGACAGGGGAACAATGAGCAGTTCTTC. It translates to CASSMGQGNNEQFF. This chain connects TRBV11-2 to TRBJ2-1, with TRBD1 matching over 10 bases. With 5 bases clipped from V and 5 bases from J, the junction kept 3 bases outside the gene matches. The CDR3 has 14 residues. Germline lookup yields CDR1 SGHAT and CDR2 FQNNGV.

This clonotype was seen many times. The chain is built from TRBV5-1 and TRBJ2-5; 10 positions match TRBD2. The CDR3 consists of 15 residues. CDR1 SGHRS and CDR2 YFSETQ come from the germline V gene. V lost 3 bases and J lost 1; bases outside the gene matches: 3. CDR3 region: CASSYSSGGQETQYF. Here the CDR3 DNA reads TGCGCCAGCAGCTATTCTAGCGGGGGCCAAGAGACCCAGTACTTC. The full variable domain, rest sourced from reference TRBV5-1 and TRBJ2-5, is KAGVTQTPRYLIKTRGQQVTLSCSPISGHRSVSWYQQTPGQGLQFLFEYFSETQRNKGNFPGRFSGRQFSNSRSEMNVSTLELGDSALYLCASSYSSGGQETQYFGPGTRLLVL.

In this sample, this clonotype turned up many times. The rearrangement links TRBV7-2 to TRBJ2-3; D possibly corresponds to TRBD2 (6 bases). Germline values: CDR1 SGHTA, CDR2 FQGNSA. The CDR3 spans 14 residues. The V end was cut by 1 base, the J end by 2 bases, with 7 bases between. CDR3 protein: CASSLGGVTDTQYF. Here the CDR3 DNA reads TGTGCCAGCAGCTTAGGGGGGGTCACAGATACGCAGTATTTT.

This clonotype was detected many times. The chain couples TRBV2 to TRBJ2-5; D call uncertain. This CDR3 comprises 13 residues. CDR1 and CDR2 (germline): SNHLY, FYNNEI. Deletions cut 8 bases from V and 7 bases from J, with 17 bases between. In DNA, the CDR3 is TGTGCCAGCGATCCGGGTCTGAAAGGGACCCAGTACTTC. Translation: CASDPGLKGTQYF.

This chain joins TRBV7-9 and TRBJ2-5; D ambiguous. With 1 base removed from V and 2 bases from J, the gap between germline ends came to 8 bases. This CDR3 is 14 amino acids long. From germline, CDR1 is SEHNR and CDR2 FQNEAQ (reference sequence). The CDR3 spells CASSLVLPQETQYF. CDR3 bases: TGTGCCAGCAGCTTAGTTCTACCTCAAGAGACCCAGTACTTC.

Comments on this clonotype: A much larger clone lies a single base off, so this may be a read error. This chain joins TRBV3-1 and TRBJ2-2; 11 positions agree with TRBD2. With 4 bases clipped from V and 0 bases from J, the junction kept 4 bases outside the gene matches. CDR3 length: 17 amino acids. Per the germline V gene, CDR1 is LGHDT and CDR2 is YNNKEL (reference sequence). The CDR3 DNA is TGTGCCAGCAGCCCTCTAGCGGGAGGCGCGAACACCGGGGAGCTGTTTTTT. The encoded protein is CASSPLAGGANTGELFF.